This T cell receptor beta chain was captured by sequencing in a study of cytomegalovirus exposure and HLA in healthy donors. This clone appeared once. As yet, its antigen is unknown. PCR was performed using 60 Vbeta and 13 Jbeta primers. The data were produced by immunoSEQ multiplex PCR, yet TCRdb's version contains in-frame clones alone and is incomplete. The table records roughly 51,000 clones, 65% to 85% of them present only once. Germline CDR1 MGHRA, CDR2 YSYEKL. The CDR3 spans 16 residues. V lost 0 bases and J 4 bases, leaving 10 bases between the germline ends. The study's findings and limits: With DRB1 most and HLA-C fewest, TCR association rates differed between HLA loci in a later analysis.

The material sequenced was PBMCs. This chain joins TRBV4-1 and TRBJ1-6; a possible D gene is TRBD1 (5 bases). This receptor was identified in a boy aged 5-17 years in good health and CMV-seropositive. As DNA, the CDR3 is TGCGCCAGCAGCCAAGAAGGAGGGACTTATAATTCACCCCTCCACTTT. As protein: CASSQEGGTYNSPLHF.